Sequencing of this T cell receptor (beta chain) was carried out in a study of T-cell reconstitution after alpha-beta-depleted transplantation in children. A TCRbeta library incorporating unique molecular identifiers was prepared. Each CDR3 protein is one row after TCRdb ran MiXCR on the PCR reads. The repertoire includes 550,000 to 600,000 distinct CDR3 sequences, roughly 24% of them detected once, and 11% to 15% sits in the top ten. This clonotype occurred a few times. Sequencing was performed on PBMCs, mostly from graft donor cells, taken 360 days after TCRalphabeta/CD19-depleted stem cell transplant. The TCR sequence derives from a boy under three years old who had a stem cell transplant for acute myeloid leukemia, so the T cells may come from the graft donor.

CDR3 residues: CSASDGGQGFPTGELFF. The CDR3 DNA follows: TGCAGTGCCAGTGATGGTGGACAGGGGTTTCCTACCGGGGAGCTGTTTTTT. The gene calls are TRBV20-1 and TRBJ2-2; 9 bases agree with TRBD1. This CDR3 spans 17 amino acids. Germline CDR1 and CDR2: DFQATT and SNEGSKA (reference sequence). The ends lost 6 bases at V and 5 bases at J; junction bases unmatched: 16.